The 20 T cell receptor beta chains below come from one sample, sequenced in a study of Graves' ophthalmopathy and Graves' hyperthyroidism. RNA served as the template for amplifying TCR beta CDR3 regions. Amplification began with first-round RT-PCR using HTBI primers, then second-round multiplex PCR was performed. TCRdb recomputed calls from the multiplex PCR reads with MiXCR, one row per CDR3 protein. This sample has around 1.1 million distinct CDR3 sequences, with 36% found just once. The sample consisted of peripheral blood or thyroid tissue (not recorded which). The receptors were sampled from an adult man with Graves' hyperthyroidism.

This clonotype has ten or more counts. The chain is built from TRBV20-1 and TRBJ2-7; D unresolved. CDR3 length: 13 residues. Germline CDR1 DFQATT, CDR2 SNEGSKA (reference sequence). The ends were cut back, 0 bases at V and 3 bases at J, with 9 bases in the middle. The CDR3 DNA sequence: TGCAGTGCTAGAGATGGTTTCAGCTACGAGCAGTACTTC. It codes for CSARDGFSYEQYF.

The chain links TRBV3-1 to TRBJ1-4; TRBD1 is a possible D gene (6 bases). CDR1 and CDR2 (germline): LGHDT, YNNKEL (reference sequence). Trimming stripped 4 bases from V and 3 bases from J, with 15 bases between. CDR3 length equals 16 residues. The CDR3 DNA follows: TGTGCCAGCAGCCCTCGGCCGTGGACAGCTAATGAAAAACTGTTTTTT. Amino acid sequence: CASSPRPWTANEKLFF.

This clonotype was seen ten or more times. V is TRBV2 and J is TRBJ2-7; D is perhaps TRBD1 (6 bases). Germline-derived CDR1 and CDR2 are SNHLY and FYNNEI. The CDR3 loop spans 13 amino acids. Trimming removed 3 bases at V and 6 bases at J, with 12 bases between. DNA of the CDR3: TGTGCCAGCAGTGACTGGACAGACCGCGAGCAGTACTTC. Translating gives CASSDWTDREQYF.

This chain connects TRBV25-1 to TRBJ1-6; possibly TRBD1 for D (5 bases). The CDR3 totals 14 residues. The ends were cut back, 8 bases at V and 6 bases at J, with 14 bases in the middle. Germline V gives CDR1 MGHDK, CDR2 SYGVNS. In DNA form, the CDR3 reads TGTGCCAGCTTGGTCTGGGACGGTAATTCACCCCTCCACTTT. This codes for CASLVWDGNSPLHF.

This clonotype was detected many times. The CDR3 here is CASSTGGRYNSPLHF. For the CDR3, the DNA is TGTGCCAGCAGCACCGGAGGACGGTATAATTCACCCCTCCACTTT. The chain has TRBV11-2 and TRBJ1-6; D unresolved. Trimming removed 5 bases from V and 4 bases from J, with 12 bases in between. This CDR3 region has 15 residues. The V gene's germline CDR1 is SGHAT and CDR2 FQNNGV.

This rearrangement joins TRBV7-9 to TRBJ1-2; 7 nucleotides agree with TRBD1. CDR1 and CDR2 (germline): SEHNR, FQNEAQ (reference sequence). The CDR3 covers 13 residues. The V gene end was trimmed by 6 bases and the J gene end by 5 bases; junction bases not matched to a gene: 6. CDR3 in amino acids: CASRGGQPYGYTF. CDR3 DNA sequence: TGTGCCAGCAGGGGGGGACAGCCTTATGGCTACACCTTC.

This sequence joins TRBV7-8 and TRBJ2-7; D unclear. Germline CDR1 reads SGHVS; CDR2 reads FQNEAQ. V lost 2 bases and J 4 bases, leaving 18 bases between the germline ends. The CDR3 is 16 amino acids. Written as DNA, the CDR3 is TGTGCCAGCAGCTTATATAGCCACCTACGAATATACGAGCAGTACTTC. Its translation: CASSLYSHLRIYEQYF.

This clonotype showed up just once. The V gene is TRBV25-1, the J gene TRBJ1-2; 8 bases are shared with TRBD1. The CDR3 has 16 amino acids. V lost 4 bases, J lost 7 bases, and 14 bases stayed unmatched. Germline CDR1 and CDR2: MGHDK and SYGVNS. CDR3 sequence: CASSATQGARGAGYTF. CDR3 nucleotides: TGTGCCAGCAGTGCTACCCAGGGGGCGCGTGGGGCTGGCTACACCTTC.

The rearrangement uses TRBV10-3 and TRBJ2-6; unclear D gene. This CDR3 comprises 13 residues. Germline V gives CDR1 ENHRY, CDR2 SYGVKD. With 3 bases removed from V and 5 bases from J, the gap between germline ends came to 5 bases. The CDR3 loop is CAISDGRANVLTF. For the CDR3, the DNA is TGTGCCATCAGTGACGGAAGGGCCAACGTCCTGACTTTC.

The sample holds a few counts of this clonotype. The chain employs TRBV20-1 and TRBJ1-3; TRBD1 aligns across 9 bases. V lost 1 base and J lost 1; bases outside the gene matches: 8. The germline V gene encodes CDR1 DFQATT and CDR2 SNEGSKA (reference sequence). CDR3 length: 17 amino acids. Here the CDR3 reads CSARAGQGPESGNTIYF. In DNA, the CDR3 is TGCAGTGCTAGAGCGGGACAGGGCCCTGAGTCTGGAAACACCATATATTTT.

The CDR3 DNA is TGCAGCGTTAGGGTTCGTTCCGGGGAGCTGTTTTTT. Its translation: CSVRVRSGELFF. The V gene is TRBV29-1, the J gene TRBJ2-2; D is unclear. V lost 5 bases and J 6 bases, leaving 10 bases between the germline ends. The CDR3 length is 12 residues. The germline gives CDR1 SQVTM, CDR2 ANQGSEA.

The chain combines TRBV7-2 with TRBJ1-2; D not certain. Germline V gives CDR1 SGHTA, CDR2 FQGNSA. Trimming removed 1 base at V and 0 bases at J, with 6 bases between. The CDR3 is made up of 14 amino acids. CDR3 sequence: CASSLEQTNYGYTF. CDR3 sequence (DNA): TGTGCCAGCAGCTTAGAACAGACTAACTATGGCTACACCTTC.

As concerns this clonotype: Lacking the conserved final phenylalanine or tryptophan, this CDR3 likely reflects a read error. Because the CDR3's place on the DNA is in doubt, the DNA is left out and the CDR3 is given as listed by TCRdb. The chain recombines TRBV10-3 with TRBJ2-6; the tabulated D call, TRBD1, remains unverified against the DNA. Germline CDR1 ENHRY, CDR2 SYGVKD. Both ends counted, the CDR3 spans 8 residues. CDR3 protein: CATLPSGQ.

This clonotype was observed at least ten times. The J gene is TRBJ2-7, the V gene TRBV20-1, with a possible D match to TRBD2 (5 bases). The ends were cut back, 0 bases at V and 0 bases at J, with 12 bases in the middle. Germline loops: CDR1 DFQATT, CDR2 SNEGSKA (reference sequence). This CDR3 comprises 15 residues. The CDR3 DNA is TGCAGTGCTAGAGATTTTAGCGAGAGCTCCTACGAGCAGTACTTC. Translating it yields CSARDFSESSYEQYF.

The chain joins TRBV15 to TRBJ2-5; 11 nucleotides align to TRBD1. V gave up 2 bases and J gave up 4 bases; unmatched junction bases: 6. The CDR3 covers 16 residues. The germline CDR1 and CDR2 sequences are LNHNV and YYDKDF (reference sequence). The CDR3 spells CATSRSRDRGSETQYF. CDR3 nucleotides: TGTGCCACCAGCAGAAGCCGGGACAGGGGGTCAGAGACCCAGTACTTC.

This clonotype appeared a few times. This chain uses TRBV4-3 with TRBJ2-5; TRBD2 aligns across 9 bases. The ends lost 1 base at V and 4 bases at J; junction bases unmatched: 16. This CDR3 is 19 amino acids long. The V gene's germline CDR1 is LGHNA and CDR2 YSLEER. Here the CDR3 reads CASSQGGASGIPRGETQYF. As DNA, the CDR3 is TGCGCCAGCAGCCAAGGCGGGGCTAGCGGGATCCCCAGGGGAGAGACCCAGTACTTC.

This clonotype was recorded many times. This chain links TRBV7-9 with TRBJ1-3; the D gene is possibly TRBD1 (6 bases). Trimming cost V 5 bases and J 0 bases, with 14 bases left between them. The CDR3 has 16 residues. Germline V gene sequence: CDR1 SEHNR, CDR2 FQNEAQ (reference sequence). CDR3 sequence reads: CASSTGHTASGNTIYF. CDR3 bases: TGTGCCAGCAGCACGGGACATACGGCCTCTGGAAACACCATATATTTT. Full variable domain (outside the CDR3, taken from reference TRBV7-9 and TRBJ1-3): DTGVSQNPRHKITKRGQNVTFRCDPISEHNRLYWYRQTLGQGPEFLTYFQNEAQLEKSRLLSDRFSAERPKGSFSTLEIQRTEQGDSAMYLCASSTGHTASGNTIYFGEGSWLTVV.

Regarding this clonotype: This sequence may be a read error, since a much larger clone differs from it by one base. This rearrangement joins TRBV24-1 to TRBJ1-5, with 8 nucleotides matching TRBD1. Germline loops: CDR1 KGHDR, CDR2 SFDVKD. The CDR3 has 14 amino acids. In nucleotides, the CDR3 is TGTGCCACCAGTGACTCGGGGACAGGAAAGCCCCAGCGTTTT. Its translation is CATSDSGTGKPQRF.

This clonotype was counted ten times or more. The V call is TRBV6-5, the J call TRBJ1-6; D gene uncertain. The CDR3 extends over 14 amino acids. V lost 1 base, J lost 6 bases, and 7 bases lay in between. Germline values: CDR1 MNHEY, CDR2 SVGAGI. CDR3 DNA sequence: TGTGCCAGCAGTTACTGGCGGGTTAATTCACCCCTCCACTTT. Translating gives CASSYWRVNSPLHF.

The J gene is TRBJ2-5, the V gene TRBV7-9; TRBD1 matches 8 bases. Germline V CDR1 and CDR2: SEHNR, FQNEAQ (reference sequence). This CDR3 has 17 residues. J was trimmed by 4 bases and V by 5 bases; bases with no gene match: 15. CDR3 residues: CASSPLLGQGGRETQYF. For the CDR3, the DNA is TGTGCCAGCAGCCCGCTCTTAGGACAGGGAGGCCGAGAGACCCAGTACTTC. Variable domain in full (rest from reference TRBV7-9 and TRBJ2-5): DTGVSQNPRHKITKRGQNVTFRCDPISEHNRLYWYRQTLGQGPEFLTYFQNEAQLEKSRLLSDRFSAERPKGSFSTLEIQRTEQGDSAMYLCASSPLLGQGGRETQYFGPGTRLLVL.